Below are 8 T cell receptor beta chains sequenced from a single sample in a study of T cell responses to AZD1222 COVID-19 vaccine. TCRdb's copy holds only in-frame clones and misses some; the assay was immunoSEQ multiplex PCR. The sample lists approximately 120,000 clones, roughly 90% seen once, with 1.5% to 1.7% in the top ten. The sequencing here drew on peripheral blood, taken on day 0 of AZD1222 vaccination. These receptors were taken from an adult in good health.

The sample holds one count of this clone. J is TRBJ2-1 and V is TRBV5-4; 10 positions match TRBD2. The CDR3 length is 16 residues. Germline CDR1 SGHNT, CDR2 YYREEE (reference sequence). The trim removed 4 bases at V and 2 bases at J, leaving 6 bases unmatched. CDR3 nucleotides: TGTGCCAGCAGCGGGTCTAGCGGGAGAGCCTACAATGAGCAGTTCTTC. Translating it yields CASSGSSGRAYNEQFF.

V gene TRBV5-1 combines with J gene TRBJ1-1; a possible D gene is TRBD1 (6 bases). This CDR3 region has 12 residues. Germline V CDR1 and CDR2: SGHRS, YFSETQ. Trimming cost V 5 bases and J 5 bases, with 10 bases left between them. In DNA, the CDR3 is TGCGCCAGCAGATTTGGACAGACTGAAGCTTTCTTT. It is translated as CASRFGQTEAFF.

The chain uses TRBV3-1 (or the pseudogene TRBV3-2) and TRBJ1-6, with D tentatively TRBD1 (5 bases). This CDR3 region has 15 residues. Germline CDR1 and CDR2: LGHDT and YNNKEL (reference sequence). V lost 2 bases and J lost 10, with 15 bases in between. CDR3 sequence reads: CASSQTQGVGSPLHF. The CDR3 DNA sequence: TGTGCCAGCAGCCAAACGCAGGGAGTAGGCTCACCCCTCCACTTT.

The CDR3 DNA sequence: TGTGCCATCAGCTGGGACCTGGGGAATTCACCCCTCCACTTT. It encodes CAISWDLGNSPLHF. This chain uses TRBV10-3 with TRBJ1-6; tentative D call: TRBD1 (5 bases). V dropped 6 bases and J dropped 7 bases, with 13 bases sitting between them. From germline, CDR1 is ENHRY and CDR2 SYGVKD. The CDR3 length is 14 residues.

This sequence joins TRBV7-9 and TRBJ2-7; D assignment may be TRBD1 or TRBD2 (5 bases each). The CDR3 is 13 residues long. Trimming left V 8 bases short and J 0 bases short, with 11 bases between. Germline V gene lookup returns CDR1 SEHNR and CDR2 FQNEAQ (reference sequence). CDR3 loop: CASRGRSSYEQYF. The CDR3 DNA is TGTGCCAGCCGGGGCCGGAGCTCCTACGAGCAGTACTTC.

The chain has TRBV3-1 (or the pseudogene TRBV3-2) and TRBJ1-2; no reliable D call. The CDR3 totals 11 residues. Germline lookup yields CDR1 LGHDT and CDR2 YNNKEL (reference sequence). V lost 0 bases and J 8 bases, leaving 4 bases between the germline ends. For the CDR3, the DNA is TGTGCCAGCAGCCAAGAAGGAGGCTACACCTTC. It specifies CASSQEGGYTF.

CDR3 sequence reads: CASTSTAYEQYF. In DNA form, the CDR3 reads TGTGCCAGCACCTCGACAGCCTACGAGCAGTACTTC. V and J are TRBV12-3 or TRBV12-4 and TRBJ2-7, with a weak D call TRBD1 (5 bases). The V gene lost 7 bases and the J gene lost 2 bases, with 9 bases spanning the gap. CDR3 size: 12 residues.

The rearrangement uses TRBV5-6 and TRBJ1-2; D is uncertain. Germline V lookup: CDR1 SGHDT, CDR2 YYEEEE. The CDR3 sequence is 13 residues long. V was shortened by 0 bases and J by 2 bases, with 5 bases between the two germline ends. The DNA for the CDR3 is TGTGCCAGCAGCTTGGGGGGAAACTATGGCTACACCTTC. It translates to CASSLGGNYGYTF.